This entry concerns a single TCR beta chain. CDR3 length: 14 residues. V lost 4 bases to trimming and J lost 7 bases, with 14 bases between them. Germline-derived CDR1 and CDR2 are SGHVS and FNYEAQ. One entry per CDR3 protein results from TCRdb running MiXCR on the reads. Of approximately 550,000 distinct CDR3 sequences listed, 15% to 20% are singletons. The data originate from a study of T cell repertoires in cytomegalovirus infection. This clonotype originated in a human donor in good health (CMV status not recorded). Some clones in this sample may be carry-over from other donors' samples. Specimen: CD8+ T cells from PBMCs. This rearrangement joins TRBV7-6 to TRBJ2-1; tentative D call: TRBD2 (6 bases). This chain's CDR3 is CASSSTRIGNEQFF. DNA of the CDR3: TGTGCCAGCAGCTCGACTAGGATCGGGAATGAGCAGTTCTTC.